Listed here are 31 T cell receptor beta chains from one sample, sequenced in a study of cytomegalovirus exposure and HLA in healthy donors. Researchers ran the PCR with 60 Vbeta and 13 Jbeta primers. TCRdb keeps only in-frame clones here, not all; method: immunoSEQ multiplex PCR. In the table there are approximately 120,000 clones, around 72% of which are singletons. The sequenced sample was PBMCs. The source is a woman aged 50 to 65 in good health and CMV-seropositive.

This clone has a single count. The chain couples TRBV2 to TRBJ2-7; TRBD1 matches at 8 bases. This CDR3 is built from 14 residues. Germline-derived CDR1 and CDR2 are SNHLY and FYNNEI. V was clipped by 0 bases and J by 7 bases; unmatched bases: 5. The CDR3 is CASSEAYRGTEQYF. CDR3 coding DNA: TGTGCCAGCAGTGAAGCTTACAGGGGGACGGAGCAGTACTTC.

The chain combines TRBV6-5 with TRBJ1-2, with TRBD1 as a possible D gene (5 bases). Trimming shortened V by 4 bases and J by 4 bases, and 10 bases separated the two germline ends. CDR1 is MNHEY and CDR2 is SVGAGI in the germline V gene. This CDR3 is built from 13 residues. The CDR3 loop is CASSSPGGYGYTF. The CDR3 DNA sequence: TGTGCCAGCAGTTCTCCGGGGGGCTATGGCTACACCTTC.

The chain employs TRBV7-9 and TRBJ2-5, with a possible D match to TRBD1 (6 bases). Germline CDR1 is SEHNR and CDR2 is FQNEAQ (reference sequence). The CDR3 runs 12 residues. The V gene lost 6 bases and the J gene lost 4 bases, with 9 bases spanning the gap. CDR3 amino acids: CASSRDIETQYF. The CDR3 DNA reads as TGTGCCAGCAGTCGGGACATAGAGACCCAGTACTTC.

This chain uses TRBV5-1 with TRBJ1-6, with a weak D call TRBD1 (5 bases). V was pared by 7 bases and J by 11 bases, with 13 bases between. Germline V gene lookup returns CDR1 SGHRS and CDR2 YFSETQ. This CDR3 contains 12 residues. The CDR3, as DNA: TGCGCCAGCCGGGACTTGAGAACACCCCTCCACTTT. It translates to CASRDLRTPLHF.

The chain is built from TRBV5-1 and TRBJ2-2; TRBD2 aligns across 12 bases. V lost 5 bases, J lost 5 bases, and 4 bases stayed unmatched. CDR3 length: 15 amino acids. Germline values: CDR1 SGHRS, CDR2 YFSETQ. In DNA, the CDR3 is TGCGCCAGCAGACTAGCGGGAGGAGGAACCGGGGAGCTGTTTTTT. It specifies CASRLAGGGTGELFF.

In this sample, this clone turned up once. V usage is TRBV7-3 and J usage is TRBJ1-2, with D tentatively TRBD1 (6 bases). CDR1 SGHTA and CDR2 FQGTGA come from the germline V gene. The CDR3 is 13 residues long. The V end lost 2 bases, the J end lost 9 bases, and 13 bases lay between the germline ends. This chain's CDR3 is CASSLGQGRSYTF. The CDR3 nucleotides are TGTGCCAGCAGCTTAGGGCAGGGGAGAAGCTACACCTTC.

The genes are TRBV10-3 and TRBJ2-7; D is possibly TRBD2 (6 bases). V was shortened by 2 bases and J by 1 base, with 6 bases between the two germline ends. This CDR3 region has 13 residues. Germline V gene lookup returns CDR1 ENHRY and CDR2 SYGVKD. The CDR3 DNA is TGTGCCATCAGTGAGGGGGGGTCCTACGAGCAGTACTTC. This encodes CAISEGGSYEQYF.

The V call is TRBV4-1, the J call TRBJ1-5, with no clear D. CDR1 MGHRA and CDR2 YSYEKL come from the germline V gene. This CDR3 has 13 amino acids. Between the trimmed V and J ends, which lost 4 bases and 0 bases, there was a span of 4 bases. The CDR3 is CASSLFSNQPQHF. In DNA, the CDR3 is TGCGCCAGCAGCCTATTTAGCAATCAGCCCCAGCATTTT.

For this clone: The sample contains more than one DNA sequence encoding this CDR3. The rearrangement links TRBV5-6 to TRBJ2-6; D unclear. CDR3 length: 15 residues. Trimming took off 4 bases at V and 1 base at J, with 9 bases between the two ends. CDR1 is SGHDT and CDR2 is YYEEEE in the germline V gene. The CDR3 DNA follows: TGTGCCAGCAGCCCCCGGGTATCTGGGGCCAACGTCCTGACTTTC. As protein: CASSPRVSGANVLTF.

This chain uses TRBV9 with TRBJ2-5; 13 bases map to TRBD2. The J call is in doubt because the DNA end fits TRBJ2-7 better. Looked up from germline, CDR1 is SGDLS and CDR2 is YYNGEE. The CDR3 is made up of 15 amino acids. The DNA of the CDR3 is TGTGCCAGCAGCGTTGGACTAGCGGGAGCTAACGAGCAGTACTTC. The encoded protein is CASSVGLAGANEQYF.

V usage is TRBV2 and J usage is TRBJ2-2; tentative D call: TRBD2 (5 bases). The CDR3 runs to 15 residues. Trimming pared 3 bases from V and 2 bases from J, leaving 10 bases between. Germline loops: CDR1 SNHLY, CDR2 FYNNEI. CDR3 amino acids: CASSDPSRNTGELFF. CDR3 sequence (DNA): TGTGCCAGCAGTGATCCTAGCCGAAACACCGGGGAGCTGTTTTTT. The full variable domain, with the rest looked up from reference TRBV2 and TRBJ2-2, is EPEVTQTPSHQVTQMGQEVILRCVPISNHLYFYWYRQILGQKVEFLVSFYNNEISEKSEIFDDQFSVERPDGSNFTLKIRSTKLEDSAMYFCASSDPSRNTGELFFGEGSRLTVL.

This rearrangement joins TRBV19 to TRBJ1-4, with a weak D call TRBD1 (5 bases). Trimming shortened V by 4 bases and J by 5 bases, and 11 bases separated the two germline ends. This CDR3 spans 14 amino acids. CDR1 is LNHDA, CDR2 SQIVND, per germline (reference sequence). The chain's CDR3 is CASSRGGGNEKLFF. The CDR3 DNA follows: TGTGCCAGTAGTAGAGGCGGGGGGAATGAAAAACTGTTTTTT. The full variable domain, with the rest looked up from reference TRBV19 and TRBJ1-4, is DGGITQSPKYLFRKEGQNVTLSCEQNLNHDAMYWYRQDPGQGLRLIYYSQIVNDFQKGDIAEGYSVSREKKESFPLTVTSAQKNPTAFYLCASSRGGGNEKLFFGSGTQLSVL.

The chain employs TRBV2 and TRBJ2-7; 8 bases agree with TRBD2. This CDR3 comprises 19 residues. Germline CDR1 SNHLY, CDR2 FYNNEI. The J segment lost 0 bases and the V segment lost 0 bases, leaving 13 bases of the junction unmatched. DNA for the CDR3: TGTGCCAGCAGTGAAGCAAGAACAGGACTAGCCAGGATCTCCTACGAGCAGTACTTC. Encoded protein: CASSEARTGLARISYEQYF.

This clone was seen only once. The chain links TRBV29-1 to TRBJ2-5, with D possibly TRBD1 on 5 matching bases. The germline gives CDR1 SQVTM, CDR2 ANQGSEA. The CDR3 sequence is 13 residues long. Trimming stripped 6 bases from V and 2 bases from J, with 13 bases between. The CDR3 nucleotides read TGCAGCGTGGGTGGGGCTAGTCAAGAGACCCAGTACTTC. It yields the protein CSVGGASQETQYF.

This rearrangement joins TRBV19 to TRBJ2-7; D is unresolved. Germline loops: CDR1 LNHDA, CDR2 SQIVND (reference sequence). V was shortened by 0 bases and J by 7 bases, with 13 bases between the two germline ends. The CDR3 length is 14 residues. CDR3 amino acids: CASSIDYSPQEQYF. CDR3 in DNA: TGTGCCAGTAGTATAGATTACAGCCCACAGGAGCAGTACTTC.

This chain connects TRBV18 to TRBJ2-4; TRBD2 might be the D (5 bases). The V gene's germline CDR1 is KGHSH and CDR2 LQKENI. V was clipped by 6 bases and J by 7 bases, with 13 bases between them. The CDR3 runs 13 residues. CDR3 bases: TGTGCCAGCTCTCGAGGGATGGGGAACATTCAGTACTTC. Amino acid sequence: CASSRGMGNIQYF.

The rearrangement uses TRBV5-1 and TRBJ2-5, with D possibly being TRBD2 (5 bases). This CDR3 is built from 12 residues. Trimming took off 10 bases at V and 5 bases at J, with 15 bases between the two ends. Germline V lookup: CDR1 SGHRS, CDR2 YFSETQ. The CDR3: CARPTGGETQYF. The CDR3 DNA reads as TGCGCCCGCCCCACGGGCGGGGAGACCCAGTACTTC.

The V gene is TRBV15, the J gene TRBJ1-2, with D unclear. Germline CDR1 LNHNV, CDR2 YYDKDF (reference sequence). Trimming removed 3 bases from V and 3 bases from J, with 5 bases in between. The CDR3 runs to 12 residues. CDR3 in DNA: TGTGCCACCAGCAGGAGGGACTATGGCTACACCTTC. Translated, it gives CATSRRDYGYTF.

This clone was counted once. V and J are TRBV7-9 and TRBJ1-4, with TRBD1 matching 8 bases. The CDR3 runs 15 residues. J gave up 10 bases and V 5 bases, and 12 bases lay outside the gene matches. The germline gives CDR1 SEHNR, CDR2 FQNEAQ (reference sequence). The CDR3 DNA is TGTGCCAGCAGCGCGCTGACAGGGGAGTTGGGAAAACTGTTTTTT. Its protein is CASSALTGELGKLFF.

The CDR3 protein is CASSTTGGSYNEQFF. The CDR3 bases are TGTGCCAGCAGTACGACAGGGGGCTCCTACAATGAGCAGTTCTTC. The chain couples TRBV6-6 to TRBJ2-1, with TRBD1 matching 9 bases. Trimming at V came to 5 bases and at J to 0 bases, leaving 2 bases not matched to a gene. Germline CDR1 is MNHNY and CDR2 is SVGAGI (reference sequence). The CDR3 covers 15 residues.

The chain employs TRBV5-6 and TRBJ2-2; D may be TRBD2 (6 bases). The germline gives CDR1 SGHDT, CDR2 YYEEEE. The V end was cut by 7 bases, the J end by 1 base, with 20 bases between. The CDR3 runs 17 residues. This CDR3 reads CASGGIAENLNTGELFF. As DNA, the CDR3 is TGTGCCAGCGGGGGGATAGCGGAAAACCTGAACACCGGGGAGCTGTTTTTT.

This chain connects TRBV7-3 to TRBJ1-1; D possibly corresponds to TRBD1 (5 bases). There are 14 residues in the CDR3. V dropped 1 base and J dropped 4 bases, with 10 bases sitting between them. CDR1 is SGHTA and CDR2 is FQGTGA in the germline V gene. The CDR3 is CASSLSRVGTEAFF. For the CDR3, the DNA is TGTGCCAGCAGCTTAAGCAGGGTGGGCACTGAAGCTTTCTTT.

This sequence joins TRBV10-3 and TRBJ1-6; 9 positions match TRBD1. The CDR3 has 15 amino acids. Trimming cost V 2 bases and J 7 bases; bases outside gene matches: 3. Germline-derived CDR1 and CDR2 are ENHRY and SYGVKD. The CDR3 sequence is CAISEMGQGNSPLHF. CDR3 DNA: TGTGCCATCAGTGAGATGGGACAGGGAAATTCACCCCTCCACTTT.

The chain links TRBV29-1 to TRBJ1-1; D is unresolved. Per the germline V gene, CDR1 is SQVTM and CDR2 is ANQGSEA. V was shortened by 3 bases and J by 8 bases, with 25 bases between the two germline ends. This CDR3 contains 16 residues. The CDR3 loop is CSVDHQEHTNLGEAFF. DNA of the CDR3: TGCAGCGTTGACCACCAGGAACACACAAACCTTGGGGAAGCTTTCTTT.

In DNA, the CDR3 is TGTGCCAGCAGCCGGAAACTAGGAGATGGCTACACCTTC. Translation gives CASSRKLGDGYTF. The rearrangement joins TRBV6-5 to TRBJ1-2, with D uncertain. Trimming shortened V by 6 bases and J by 6 bases, and 14 bases separated the two germline ends. Germline values: CDR1 MNHEY, CDR2 SVGAGI. The length of the CDR3 is 13 residues.

V is TRBV5-1 and J is TRBJ2-5; the D gene is possibly TRBD1 (5 bases). Germline CDR1 SGHRS, CDR2 YFSETQ. There are 14 residues in the CDR3. The V and J ends lost 2 bases and 2 bases respectively, with 10 bases between them. The CDR3 nucleotides are TGCGCCAGCAGCTTAGGACACGGACAAGAGACCCAGTACTTC. This gives the protein CASSLGHGQETQYF.

This chain links TRBV5-1 with TRBJ1-3; 12 bases map to TRBD1. The length of the CDR3 is 18 residues. Germline assignment: CDR1 SGHRS and CDR2 YFSETQ. V trimming: 1 base; J trimming: 4 bases; junction bases outside the gene matches: 9. The CDR3 DNA reads TGCGCCAGCAGCTTGATTCCGGGACAGGGGGCGCGAGGAAACACCATATATTTT. Translating it yields CASSLIPGQGARGNTIYF.

The chain combines TRBV2 with TRBJ2-7, with 7 bases aligning to TRBD1. This CDR3 contains 14 residues. The germline CDR1 and CDR2 sequences are SNHLY and FYNNEI. The J segment lost 3 bases and the V segment lost 6 bases, leaving 8 bases of the junction unmatched. CDR3 sequence reads: CASRDRQGVYEQYF. The CDR3 DNA reads as TGTGCCAGCAGGGATAGACAGGGTGTCTACGAGCAGTACTTC.

The V call is TRBV11-3, the J call TRBJ2-3, with D tentatively TRBD1 (6 bases). Looked up from germline, CDR1 is SGHNT and CDR2 is YENEEA. This CDR3 has 16 amino acids. V lost 5 bases and J lost 4, with 19 bases in between. In DNA, the CDR3 is TGTGCCAGCAGCCGATCTCAGGGGATGGATTCAGATACGCAGTATTTT. Its translation: CASSRSQGMDSDTQYF.

This CDR3 reads CASSLGVNTEAFF. CDR3 nucleotide sequence: TGCGCCAGCAGCTTGGGCGTGAACACTGAAGCTTTCTTT. The rearrangement links TRBV5-1 to TRBJ1-1; D ambiguous. Trimming removed 0 bases at V and 0 bases at J, with 3 bases between. This CDR3 region has 13 residues. CDR1 is SGHRS and CDR2 is YFSETQ in the germline V gene.

V and J are TRBV2 and TRBJ2-2; TRBD1 matches at 9 bases. The germline gives CDR1 SNHLY, CDR2 FYNNEI. V dropped 6 bases and J dropped 2; count of bases not matched to a gene: 4. This CDR3 is built from 15 residues. The CDR3 region has the DNA TGTGCCAGCAGAGTGACAGGGGGAAACACCGGGGAGCTGTTTTTT. Residues: CASRVTGGNTGELFF.